Sequencing of this TCR beta chain was carried out in a study of response to subunit inactivated influenza vaccine. Findings and limits, study-wide: Few new T cells, the authors suggested, are recruited by each seasonal influenza vaccination.

TCRdb reprocessed the RT-PCR reads via MiXCR and lists one record per CDR3 protein. The table lists about 830,000 distinct CDR3 sequences, approximately 17% of them singletons. A remark on this clonotype: Antigen unknown.

Sequencing was performed on PBMCs from blood, taken 5 days after vaccination. The TCR comes from a man in his fifties who received an inactivated influenza vaccine.

CDR3 residues: CSATSGSIGEQFF. The CDR3 DNA sequence: TGCAGTGCTACAAGCGGTAGTATTGGTGAGCAGTTCTTC. The chain has TRBV20-1 and TRBJ2-1; weak D call: TRBD2 (5 bases). V shed 4 bases and J shed 9 bases, with 16 bases lying between them. The CDR3 spans 13 residues. Germline lookup yields CDR1 DFQATT and CDR2 SNEGSKA (reference sequence).